These 32 T cell receptor beta chains were sequenced from one sample in a study of blood T cell repertoires in COVID-19. Clones were read by immunoSEQ multiplex PCR, and TCRdb kept only the in-frame ones, dropping some. The data show about 240,000 clones, about 87% seen once. Specimen: peripheral blood. These receptors originate from an older woman with active or convalescent COVID-19.

This chain links TRBV2 with TRBJ1-1; 10 bases map to TRBD1. With 6 bases clipped from V and 4 bases from J, the junction kept 14 bases outside the gene matches. CDR1 SNHLY and CDR2 FYNNEI come from the germline V gene. There are 17 residues in the CDR3. CDR3 region: CASRERPAGQGSTEAFF. The CDR3 bases are TGTGCCAGCAGAGAGAGACCCGCGGGACAGGGGTCCACTGAAGCTTTCTTT.

V gene TRBV19 combines with J gene TRBJ1-6; D call uncertain. The germline CDR1 and CDR2 sequences are LNHDA and SQIVND (reference sequence). With 6 bases removed from V and 9 bases from J, the gap between germline ends came to 9 bases. The length of the CDR3 is 12 residues. The CDR3 DNA reads TGTGCCAGTAGGCTCACCGGTTCACCCCTCCACTTT. Its protein is CASRLTGSPLHF. Combining the CDR3 with reference TRBV19 and TRBJ1-6 gives the whole variable domain DGGITQSPKYLFRKEGQNVTLSCEQNLNHDAMYWYRQDPGQGLRLIYYSQIVNDFQKGDIAEGYSVSREKKESFPLTVTSAQKNPTAFYLCASRLTGSPLHFGNGTRLTVT.

The chain combines TRBV6-2 or TRBV6-3 with TRBJ2-3, with no clear D. This CDR3 has 14 residues. Trimming removed 5 bases from V and 4 bases from J, with 13 bases in between. Per germline, CDR1 MNHEY and CDR2 SVGEGT. For the CDR3, the DNA is TGTGCCAGCAGTAAAGCGAGCAAGGCAGATACGCAGTATTTT. The encoded protein is CASSKASKADTQYF.

V gene TRBV19 combines with J gene TRBJ2-7; possible D gene TRBD1, 6 bases. Trimming pared 7 bases from V and 0 bases from J, leaving 16 bases between. The CDR3 totals 15 residues. The germline CDR1 and CDR2 sequences are LNHDA and SQIVND (reference sequence). CDR3 DNA: TGTGCCAGTAAGGCCGGACAGTTGGGCTCCTACGAGCAGTACTTC. Encoded protein: CASKAGQLGSYEQYF.

This chain connects TRBV6-2 or TRBV6-3 to TRBJ1-5; D is uncertain. The CDR3 runs 12 residues. Between the trimmed V and J ends, which lost 6 bases and 9 bases, there was a span of 12 bases. CDR1 is MNHEY and CDR2 is SVGEGT in the germline V gene. This CDR3 is CASSSPGWPQHF. The CDR3 nucleotides read TGTGCCAGCAGCTCCCCGGGGTGGCCCCAGCATTTT.

The chain is built from TRBV19 and TRBJ1-6, with D tentatively TRBD1 (6 bases). Trimming pared 9 bases from V and 12 bases from J, leaving 21 bases between. The CDR3 sequence is 14 residues long. Germline V gene lookup returns CDR1 LNHDA and CDR2 SQIVND (reference sequence). CDR3 residues: CASRTARSPLPLHF. CDR3 nucleotide sequence: TGTGCCAGCCGGACAGCGAGAAGCCCCTTACCCCTCCACTTT.

The rearrangement uses TRBV11-2 and TRBJ1-4; possible D gene TRBD1, 6 bases. CDR1 and CDR2 (germline): SGHAT, FQNNGV. Trimming took off 1 base at V and 8 bases at J, with 17 bases between the two ends. CDR3 length: 16 residues. The CDR3 DNA reads as TGTGCCAGCAGCTTAGGGGGGCGTCACCCTGGGGAAAAACTGTTTTTT. This encodes CASSLGGRHPGEKLFF.

A single count supports this clone. The rearrangement links TRBV6-2 or TRBV6-3 to TRBJ1-6; possibly TRBD1 for D (5 bases). The CDR3 runs to 16 residues. Trimming removed 6 bases from V and 0 bases from J, with 12 bases in between. CDR1 and CDR2 from the germline V gene are MNHEY and SVGEGT. CDR3 bases: TGTGCCAGCAGCCCCAGGGTCGGCTCCTATAATTCACCCCTCCACTTT. Residues: CASSPRVGSYNSPLHF.

The V and J genes are TRBV10-1 and TRBJ1-5; TRBD1 matches at 11 bases. CDR1 is WNHNN, CDR2 SYGVQD, per germline (reference sequence). After removal of 6 bases from V and 2 bases from J, the junction contained 12 bases not matched to a gene. The CDR3 runs to 18 residues. This CDR3 is CASRVGQGARSGNQPQHF. CDR3 nucleotides: TGCGCCAGCAGGGTCGGACAGGGGGCTCGAAGTGGCAATCAGCCCCAGCATTTT.

The genes are TRBV2 and TRBJ1-1; D is unresolved. The CDR3 consists of 12 residues. The ends were cut back, 6 bases at V and 0 bases at J, with 5 bases in the middle. Per the germline V gene, CDR1 is SNHLY and CDR2 is FYNNEI. The CDR3 region is CASRTMNTEAFF. Written as DNA, the CDR3 is TGTGCCAGCAGAACTATGAACACTGAAGCTTTCTTT.

The chain is built from TRBV7-8 and TRBJ1-4; D ambiguous. Germline CDR1 and CDR2: SGHVS and FQNEAQ. This CDR3 spans 15 amino acids. The V gene lost 1 base and the J gene lost 6 bases, with 12 bases spanning the gap. The DNA of the CDR3 is TGTGCCAGCAGCTTAGGAAGCCTCGATTATGAAAAACTGTTTTTT. Protein product: CASSLGSLDYEKLFF.

A word on this clone: Other DNA sequences in this specimen translate into the identical CDR3. The rearrangement links TRBV9 to TRBJ1-1; no clear D gene. The CDR3 loop spans 13 amino acids. Trimming stripped 0 bases from V and 0 bases from J, with 3 bases between. Germline V gene lookup returns CDR1 SGDLS and CDR2 YYNGEE. Here the CDR3 DNA reads TGTGCCAGCAGCGTAGCTATGAACACTGAAGCTTTCTTT. This sequence encodes CASSVAMNTEAFF.

The rearrangement uses TRBV27 and TRBJ1-2; weak D call: TRBD1 (6 bases). This CDR3 contains 15 residues. Trimming cost V 6 bases and J 0 bases, with 14 bases left between them. Germline values: CDR1 MNHEY, CDR2 SMNVEV (reference sequence). For the CDR3, the DNA is TGTGCCAGCAGACCCACAGGGATAGCTAACTATGGCTACACCTTC. Translated: CASRPTGIANYGYTF.

V gene TRBV5-5 combines with J gene TRBJ1-2; 8 bases map to TRBD1. CDR3 size: 14 residues. The germline V gene encodes CDR1 SGHKS and CDR2 YYEKEE (reference sequence). Losses at the gene ends were 2 bases for V and 2 bases for J; bases not matched to a gene: 2. The CDR3 spells CASSLSGGNYGYTF. In nucleotides, the CDR3 is TGTGCCAGCAGCTTATCAGGGGGCAACTATGGCTACACCTTC.

Only a few counts were recorded for this clone. The rearrangement joins TRBV6-4 to TRBJ2-3; 11 nucleotides agree with TRBD2. CDR1 and CDR2 (germline): MRHNA, SNTAGT. Losses at the gene ends were 7 bases for V and 2 bases for J; bases not matched to a gene: 5. The CDR3 is 15 amino acids. The CDR3 DNA sequence: TGTGCCAGCACTCCTAGCGGGGGGTCCACAGATACGCAGTATTTT. Its protein product is CASTPSGGSTDTQYF.

This chain links TRBV18 with TRBJ2-7; 7 bases fit TRBD2. The junction had 14 bases not matched to a gene; V was cut back by 6 bases and J by 3 bases. Germline-derived CDR1 and CDR2 are KGHSH and LQKENI. The CDR3 loop spans 16 amino acids. The CDR3 spells CASSPGSGAANYEQYF. The CDR3 DNA reads as TGTGCCAGCTCCCCGGGCAGCGGGGCCGCTAACTACGAGCAGTACTTC. The complete variable domain, with remaining parts taken from reference TRBV18 and TRBJ2-7, reads NAGVMQNPRHLVRRRGQEARLRCSPMKGHSHVYWYRQLPEEGLKFMVYLQKENIIDESGMPKERFSAEFPKEGPSILRIQQVVRGDSAAYFCASSPGSGAANYEQYFGPGTRLTVT.

The gene calls are TRBV19 and TRBJ2-2; D is perhaps TRBD2 (6 bases). V was clipped by 5 bases and J by 6 bases, with 16 bases between them. CDR1 is LNHDA and CDR2 is SQIVND in the germline V gene (reference sequence). This CDR3 contains 15 residues. The CDR3 DNA reads TGTGCCAGTAGTCTCGGGACTGGGATCTCCGGGGAGCTGTTTTTT. It translates to CASSLGTGISGELFF.

The V and J genes are TRBV6-5 and TRBJ1-4; the D gene is possibly TRBD1 (6 bases). The CDR3 sequence is 13 residues long. CDR1 and CDR2 (germline): MNHEY, SVGAGI. V was shortened by 6 bases and J by 8 bases, with 13 bases between the two germline ends. CDR3 in DNA: TGTGCCAGCAGAACAGGGACGGGGGAAAAACTGTTTTTT. Translated: CASRTGTGEKLFF.

This clone was observed a single time. This chain uses TRBV18 with TRBJ2-2, with 9 bases that match TRBD1. The V segment lost 0 bases and the J segment 6 bases; nucleotides outside the gene matches: 11. The CDR3 has 18 residues. Germline V lookup: CDR1 KGHSH, CDR2 LQKENI. This chain's CDR3 is CASSPPTGGARMSGELFF. The CDR3 bases are TGTGCCAGCTCACCACCTACAGGGGGCGCAAGGATGTCCGGGGAGCTGTTTTTT.

The chain is built from TRBV7-2 and TRBJ1-3; maybe TRBD1 (6 bases). The CDR3 length is 17 residues. The germline V gene has CDR1 SGHTA and CDR2 FQGNSA. V dropped 5 bases and J dropped 2 bases, with 19 bases sitting between them. In DNA, the CDR3 is TGTGCCAGCAGCCAGGGGAGACCAGGCCAACCTGGAAACACCATATATTTT. Translation: CASSQGRPGQPGNTIYF.

The rearrangement joins TRBV3-1 (or the pseudogene TRBV3-2) to TRBJ2-7, with 9 bases fitting TRBD2. This CDR3 has 15 amino acids. Germline CDR1 and CDR2: LGHDT and YNNKEL (reference sequence). V dropped 3 bases and J dropped 5; count of bases not matched to a gene: 8. The CDR3 coding sequence is TGTGCCAGCAGCCACCCAGCGGGGGGAAGGAACGAGCAGTACTTC. Translation gives CASSHPAGGRNEQYF.

This clone appeared a few times. This sequence joins TRBV6-6 and TRBJ1-1; no clear D. Germline assignment: CDR1 MNHNY and CDR2 SVGAGI (reference sequence). The CDR3 totals 11 residues. V was cut by 4 bases and J by 6 bases, with 6 bases left in between. In DNA, the CDR3 is TGTGCCAGCAGTTTATCCGCTGAAGCTTTCTTT. It encodes CASSLSAEAFF.

V and J are TRBV5-4 and TRBJ2-5; D remains unclear. V was pared by 0 bases and J by 1 base, with 16 bases between. Germline CDR1 is SGHNT and CDR2 is YYREEE (reference sequence). The CDR3 length is 17 residues. The CDR3 is CASSLVGRSKRQETQYF. The CDR3 DNA sequence: TGTGCCAGCAGCTTGGTGGGCAGGTCGAAACGCCAAGAGACCCAGTACTTC.

DNA for the CDR3: TGTGCCAGCAGCGGCAGTGATACGCAGTATTTT. Protein product: CASSGSDTQYF. The chain recombines TRBV9 with TRBJ2-3; D not resolved. There are 11 residues in the CDR3. Germline V gene data show CDR1 as SGDLS and CDR2 as YYNGEE. The V end was cut by 3 bases, the J end by 6 bases, with 5 bases between.

The chain uses TRBV19 and TRBJ1-1; 10 positions agree with TRBD1. CDR1 and CDR2 (germline): LNHDA, SQIVND (reference sequence). Unmatched junction bases numbered 5, after V lost 9 bases and J lost 4 bases. This CDR3 region has 13 residues. This chain's CDR3 is CASGTGAATEAFF. Here the CDR3 DNA reads TGTGCCAGCGGGACAGGGGCTGCCACTGAAGCTTTCTTT.

The V call is TRBV6-2 or TRBV6-3, the J call TRBJ2-2; possible D gene TRBD1, 5 bases. The germline gives CDR1 MNHEY, CDR2 SVGEGT. The V gene lost 5 bases and the J gene lost 7 bases, with 14 bases spanning the gap. The CDR3 consists of 14 residues. The CDR3: CASSTDIIIGELFF. The CDR3 DNA is TGTGCCAGCAGTACGGACATTATAATCGGGGAGCTGTTTTTT.

The chain couples TRBV20-1 to TRBJ1-1, with 7 bases identical to TRBD1. Losses at the gene ends were 6 bases for V and 1 base for J; bases not matched to a gene: 8. Germline-derived CDR1 and CDR2 are DFQATT and SNEGSKA (reference sequence). CDR3 length: 14 residues. DNA of the CDR3: TGCAGTGCCAGTCGGGAGGGGGCGAACACTGAAGCTTTCTTT. Protein sequence: CSASREGANTEAFF.

The chain uses TRBV18 and TRBJ2-2; the D is unclear. This CDR3 has 15 amino acids. CDR1 KGHSH and CDR2 LQKENI come from the germline V gene. The ends were cut back, 2 bases at V and 6 bases at J, with 13 bases in the middle. The CDR3 bases are TGTGCCAGCTCACCAGCAGAGGTTATCTCCGGGGAGCTGTTTTTT. Translating it yields CASSPAEVISGELFF.

This sequence joins TRBV6-1 and TRBJ1-5, with D tentatively TRBD1 (6 bases). This CDR3 is 17 amino acids long. Germline lookup yields CDR1 MNHNS and CDR2 SASEGT. The ends were cut back, 0 bases at V and 4 bases at J, with 16 bases in the middle. The CDR3 DNA reads TGTGCCAGCAGTGAAGCATCTTCAGGGGCGTTGAATCAGCCCCAGCATTTT. Encoded protein: CASSEASSGALNQPQHF.

This clone was picked up one time. This rearrangement joins TRBV5-6 to TRBJ1-1; 7 bases map to TRBD1. This CDR3 contains 14 residues. The junction had 6 bases not matched to a gene; V was cut back by 4 bases and J by 3 bases. Per germline, CDR1 SGHDT and CDR2 YYEEEE. The CDR3 loop reads CASSPQGVDTEAFF. CDR3 coding DNA: TGTGCCAGCAGCCCGCAGGGGGTGGACACTGAAGCTTTCTTT.

The J gene is TRBJ2-7, the V gene TRBV10-1; possible D gene TRBD1, 5 bases. The germline gives CDR1 WNHNN, CDR2 SYGVQD (reference sequence). With 5 bases removed from V and 1 base from J, the gap between germline ends came to 21 bases. CDR3 length: 17 amino acids. The CDR3 nucleotides read TGCGCCAGCAGTTCAGTCAGGGTAAGACTTAAATCCTACGAGCAGTACTTC. Translating it yields CASSSVRVRLKSYEQYF.

V is TRBV12-3 or TRBV12-4 and J is TRBJ2-2; 8 bases align to TRBD2. The length of the CDR3 is 13 residues. The CDR3 DNA reads TGTTCCGCGCGGGGGGAGCACACCGGGGAGCTGTTTTTT. It specifies CSARGEHTGELFF.